These 8 T cell receptor beta chains share one sample of origin, sequenced in a study of blood T cell repertoires in COVID-19. Assay used: immunoSEQ multiplex PCR; TCRdb lists only in-frame clones, some missing. Seen here are tens of thousands of clones, more than 65% observed once, and the top ten hold around 28%. Sample: peripheral blood. These receptors were taken from a woman aged 80 or over with active or convalescent COVID-19.

The gene calls are TRBV9 and TRBJ2-2, with TRBD2 identical over 10 bases. The CDR3 is 16 amino acids. Looked up from germline, CDR1 is SGDLS and CDR2 is YYNGEE. V lost 6 bases to trimming and J lost 7 bases; unmatched junction nucleotides: 12. CDR3 sequence reads: CASNPEAGGLIGELFF. The DNA of the CDR3 is TGTGCCAGCAACCCGGAAGCGGGGGGGCTGATCGGGGAGCTGTTTTTT.

The chain couples TRBV19 to TRBJ2-5, with 12 bases lining up with TRBD2. Per germline, CDR1 LNHDA and CDR2 SQIVND (reference sequence). This CDR3 contains 15 residues. The V and J ends lost 6 bases and 4 bases, in that order; junction bases with no gene match: 6. This CDR3 reads CASRTSSGGAETQYF. The CDR3 nucleotides are TGTGCCAGTAGAACCTCTAGCGGGGGGGCAGAGACCCAGTACTTC.

This sequence joins TRBV5-1 and TRBJ1-2, with D hard to call. This CDR3 is 13 amino acids long. V was cut by 1 base and J by 13 bases, with 17 bases left in between. CDR1 is SGHRS and CDR2 is YFSETQ in the germline V gene. In DNA, the CDR3 is TGCGCCAGCAGCTTGAGTCAGCCGGCGGAGTCCACCTTC. Protein product: CASSLSQPAESTF.

The V call is TRBV28, the J call TRBJ2-2, with TRBD2 matching over 12 bases. Germline-derived CDR1 and CDR2 are MDHEN and SYDVKM. V lost 5 bases, J lost 3 bases, and 13 bases stayed unmatched. The CDR3 totals 19 residues. The chain's CDR3 is CASSPSPGTSGFYTGELFF. As DNA, the CDR3 is TGTGCCAGCAGTCCGAGTCCCGGGACTAGCGGGTTCTACACCGGGGAGCTGTTTTTT. The variable domain in full, completed from reference TRBV28 and TRBJ2-2, reads DVKVTQSSRYLVKRTGEKVFLECVQDMDHENMFWYRQDPGLGLRLIYFSYDVKMKEKGDIPEGYSVSREKKERFSLILESASTNQTSMYLCASSPSPGTSGFYTGELFFGEGSRLTVL.

The chain uses TRBV5-4 and TRBJ2-3, with 8 bases aligning to TRBD2. Germline loops: CDR1 SGHNT, CDR2 YYREEE (reference sequence). V shed 0 bases and J 2 bases; nucleotides not matched to a gene: 5. The CDR3 sequence is 16 residues long. Here the CDR3 DNA reads TGTGCCAGCAGCTTGGAGGCGGGGGGAGACACAGATACGCAGTATTTT. This translates into CASSLEAGGDTDTQYF.

This clone was counted only a few times. V and J are TRBV7-3 and TRBJ1-6; unclear D gene. The germline CDR1 and CDR2 sequences are SGHTA and FQGTGA. The CDR3 totals 13 residues. V was cut by 0 bases and J by 10 bases, with 7 bases left in between. CDR3 in DNA: TGTGCCAGCAGCTTAACCGGCGGCTCACCCCTCCACTTT. This sequence encodes CASSLTGGSPLHF.

This clone showed up just once. The rearrangement joins TRBV6-5 to TRBJ1-6; TRBD1 matches at 7 bases. The CDR3 is 15 residues long. CDR1 and CDR2 (germline): MNHEY, SVGAGI. With V trimmed by 2 bases and J by 10 bases, 8 bases remained unmatched. The CDR3 DNA sequence: TGTGCCAGCAGTTACCTGGCAGGGGGTCGGTCACCCCTCCACTTT. It translates to CASSYLAGGRSPLHF.

The rearrangement joins TRBV7-9 to TRBJ1-2; D perhaps matches TRBD1 (6 bases). This CDR3 spans 16 amino acids. Germline V gene sequence: CDR1 SEHNR, CDR2 FQNEAQ (reference sequence). V was clipped by 4 bases and J by 0 bases, with 15 bases between them. DNA of the CDR3: TGTGCCAGCAGCTCATTAGACAGGCCCGCTAACTATGGCTACACCTTC. This codes for CASSSLDRPANYGYTF.